This T cell receptor (beta chain) was sequenced in a study of T cell changes during pregnancy in multiple sclerosis. The CDR3 runs to 17 residues. Trimming removed 2 bases at V and 3 bases at J, with 19 bases between. Per the germline V gene, CDR1 is MNHEY and CDR2 is SMNVEV (reference sequence). TCRdb's copy holds only in-frame clones and misses some; the assay was immunoSEQ multiplex PCR. The data hold some 48,000 clones, with about 96% observed a single time. J is TRBJ1-1 and V is TRBV27; D is perhaps TRBD1 (6 bases). Sequencing was performed on peripheral blood, taken in the second trimester of pregnancy. This clonotype was obtained from a female donor with multiple sclerosis, enrolled in a pregnancy study. CDR3 residues: CASSLSHRVDGDTEAFF. CDR3 nucleotides: TGTGCCAGCAGTTTAAGTCACAGGGTAGATGGAGACACTGAAGCTTTCTTT.